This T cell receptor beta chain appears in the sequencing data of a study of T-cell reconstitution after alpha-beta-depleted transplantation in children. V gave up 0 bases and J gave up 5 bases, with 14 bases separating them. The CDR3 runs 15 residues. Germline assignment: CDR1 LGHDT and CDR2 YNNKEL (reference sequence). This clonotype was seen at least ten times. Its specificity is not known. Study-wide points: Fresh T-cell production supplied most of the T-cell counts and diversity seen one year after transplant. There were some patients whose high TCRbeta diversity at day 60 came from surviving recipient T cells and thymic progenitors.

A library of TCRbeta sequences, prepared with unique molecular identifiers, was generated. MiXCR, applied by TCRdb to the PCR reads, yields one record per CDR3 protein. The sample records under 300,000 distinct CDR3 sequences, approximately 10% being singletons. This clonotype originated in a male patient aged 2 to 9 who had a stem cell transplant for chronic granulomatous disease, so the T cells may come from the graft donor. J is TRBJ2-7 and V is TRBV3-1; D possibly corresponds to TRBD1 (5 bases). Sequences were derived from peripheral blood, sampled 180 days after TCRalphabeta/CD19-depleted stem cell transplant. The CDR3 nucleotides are TGTGCCAGCAGCCAAGAACAAGGGGCTAGAGACGAGCAGTACTTC. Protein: CASSQEQGARDEQYF.